This TCR beta chain was sequenced in a study of T cells in Graves' hyperthyroidism and ophthalmopathy. TCR beta CDR3 sequences were amplified from RNA transcripts. Researchers ran a first-round RT-PCR on the TCR CDR3 using the HTBI primer set. TCRdb used MiXCR to reprocess the multiplex PCR reads, holding one entry per CDR3 protein. The table records 470,000 or so distinct CDR3 sequences, around 21% of them present only once. The CDR3 contains 16 residues. Germline CDR1 and CDR2: SGHVS and FNYEAQ. The V gene lost 1 base and the J gene lost 1 base, with 13 bases spanning the gap. The study based diagnoses on clinical symptoms, serum thyroxine and TRAb, thyroid ultrasound and orbital computed tomography.

J is TRBJ1-1 and V is TRBV7-6; D might be TRBD1 (5 bases). Sequences were obtained from blood. The sequence was collected from a man between 18 and 35 years old with Graves' hyperthyroidism. Here the CDR3 DNA reads TGTGCCAGCAGCTTAGGTGGGACGGGGGGGAACACTGAAGCTTTCTTT. Translating it yields CASSLGGTGGNTEAFF.